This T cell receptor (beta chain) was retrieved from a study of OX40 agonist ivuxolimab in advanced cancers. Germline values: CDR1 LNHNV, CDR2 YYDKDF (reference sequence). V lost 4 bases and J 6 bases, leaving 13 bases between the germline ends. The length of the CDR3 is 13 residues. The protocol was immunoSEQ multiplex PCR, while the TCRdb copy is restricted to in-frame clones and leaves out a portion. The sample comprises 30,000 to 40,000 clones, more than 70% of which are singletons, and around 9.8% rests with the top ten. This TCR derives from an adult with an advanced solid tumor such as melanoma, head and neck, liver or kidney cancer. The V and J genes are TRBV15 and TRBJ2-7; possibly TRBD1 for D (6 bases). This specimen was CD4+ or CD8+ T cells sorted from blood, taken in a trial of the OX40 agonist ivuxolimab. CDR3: CATSTGESREQYF. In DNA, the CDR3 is TGTGCCACCAGCACAGGGGAGTCTCGCGAGCAGTACTTC.